Sequencing of this T cell receptor (beta chain) was carried out in a study of blood T cell repertoires in COVID-19. The overall study: The United States, Italy and Spain provided the acute and convalescent COVID-19 samples.

Profiling relied on immunoSEQ multiplex PCR, and the TCRdb table lists in-frame clones only, not all of them. The repertoire includes more than 95,000 clones, more than 60% of them detected once, and over 2% sits in the top ten. This CDR3 region has 13 residues. V dropped 7 bases and J dropped 0 bases, with 10 bases sitting between them. This clone was seen a single time. Sequencing used peripheral blood. This chain uses TRBV12-3 or TRBV12-4 with TRBJ2-7; no reliable D call. The origin of this receptor is a woman in her 70s with acute or convalescent COVID-19. CDR3 nucleotide sequence: TGTGCCAGCAAAACAGAAAACTCCTACGAGCAGTACTTC. The encoded protein is CASKTENSYEQYF.